This T cell receptor (beta chain) was sequenced in a study of T cell clusters in autoimmune cytopenias. Study-wide context: The median distinct TRB clonotype count was about 2,000 per sample, from a median approximately 52,000 reads.

Study-wide points: Exclusive TRB clusters were approximately 2.9-fold more numerous in healthy donors than in active autoimmune hepatitis. Physiological T cell clusters of healthy donors were apparently absent in primary autoimmune cytopenia patients. Functional roles of the in silico T cell clusters still await experimental validation.

The CDR3 has 17 amino acids. Germline values: CDR1 KGHSH, CDR2 LQKENI. TRB was amplified from about 260 ng of peripheral blood genomic DNA per sample. Multiplex touch-down PCR amplified TRB using TRB-A and TRB-B pools in one tube. After re-calling the multiplex PCR reads, TCRdb lists one entry per CDR3 protein, DNA absent. Its table lists 6,500 to 8,500 distinct CDR3 sequences. On this clonotype itself: Its matching antigen is unknown.

J is TRBJ1-4 and V is TRBV18; the D call of TRBD1 rests on TCRdb alone, since no DNA is present to check it. The sequence derives from a human donor with an autoimmune cytopenia or autoimmune hepatitis (not recorded which). The sample consisted of peripheral blood. The CDR3 loop reads CASSPPATGGRGEKLFF.